Listed below are T cell receptor beta chains from one sample, sequenced in a study of early T cells in non-severe SARS-CoV-2 infection. In TCRdb, the 5' RACE reads were re-called with MiXCR into one record per CDR3 protein. The repertoire holds tens of thousands of distinct CDR3 sequences, approximately 13% seen once, with under 8% in the top ten. The specimen sequenced was whole blood. These receptors were taken from an adult who was a healthcare worker with PCR-confirmed SARS-CoV-2 infection or an uninfected control (not recorded which). Each CDR3 is given without its conserved first and last residue. Fields, in order: J gene, V gene, CDR3 protein.

j_gene: TRBJ2-1
v_gene: TRBV4-3
CDR3aa: ASSLFPGQNNEQF

j_gene: TRBJ1-5
v_gene: TRBV12-3/TRBV12-4
CDR3aa: ASSQQGTRQPQH

j_gene: TRBJ2-3
v_gene: TRBV6-2/TRBV6-3
CDR3aa: ASSYSVLAGELTDTQY

j_gene: TRBJ2-3
v_gene: TRBV7-9
CDR3aa: ASRTSLGTSGSTDTQY

j_gene: TRBJ2-1
v_gene: TRBV12-5
CDR3aa: ASGLIADSYNEQF

j_gene: TRBJ1-1
v_gene: TRBV7-9
CDR3aa: ASSLAVMNTEAF

j_gene: TRBJ2-7
v_gene: TRBV20-1
CDR3aa: SAKGSGRASYEQY

j_gene: TRBJ1-5
v_gene: TRBV6-1
CDR3aa: ASSLTPPRPQH

j_gene: TRBJ2-3
v_gene: TRBV7-7
CDR3aa: ASSPGARPDTQY

j_gene: TRBJ2-3
v_gene: TRBV11-2
CDR3aa: ASTLDHPTDTQY

j_gene: TRBJ1-5
v_gene: TRBV20-1
CDR3aa: SAISDGLRINQPQH

j_gene: TRBJ2-1
v_gene: TRBV18
CDR3aa: ASSPQGQVYYNEQF

j_gene: TRBJ2-7
v_gene: TRBV10-2
CDR3aa: ASFSGLSYEQY

j_gene: TRBJ2-7
v_gene: TRBV19
CDR3aa: ASSITSGRDPYEQY

j_gene: TRBJ1-4
v_gene: TRBV27
CDR3aa: ASSYGRQGKLF

j_gene: TRBJ2-7
v_gene: TRBV27
CDR3aa: ASSLRPGPTYEQY

j_gene: TRBJ2-3
v_gene: TRBV4-2
CDR3aa: ASSQELSLQY

j_gene: TRBJ2-7
v_gene: TRBV20-1
CDR3aa: SASRLAGGEQY

j_gene: TRBJ2-3
v_gene: TRBV7-2
CDR3aa: ASSDPVRTGLTDTQY

j_gene: TRBJ1-2
v_gene: TRBV5-1
CDR3aa: ASTNRGGELYT

j_gene: TRBJ1-6
v_gene: TRBV10-3
CDR3aa: AISESGRDNSPLH

j_gene: TRBJ1-5
v_gene: TRBV18
CDR3aa: ASSPSLEGQPQH

j_gene: TRBJ1-1
v_gene: TRBV7-3
CDR3aa: ASSLTAGEAF

j_gene: TRBJ2-1
v_gene: TRBV5-1
CDR3aa: ASSLGTRYNEQF

j_gene: TRBJ1-4
v_gene: TRBV20-1
CDR3aa: SASGRGDEKLF

j_gene: TRBJ2-7
v_gene: TRBV5-1
CDR3aa: ASSLGLVDEQY

j_gene: TRBJ2-7
v_gene: TRBV20-1
CDR3aa: SARGRGEQY

j_gene: TRBJ2-3
v_gene: TRBV7-6
CDR3aa: ASSLSGNTDTQY

j_gene: TRBJ2-5
v_gene: TRBV29-1
CDR3aa: SVDLQETQY

j_gene: TRBJ1-4
v_gene: TRBV5-1
CDR3aa: ASSSHFVQGATNEKLF

j_gene: TRBJ2-2
v_gene: TRBV18
CDR3aa: ASSPLGTGNTGELF

j_gene: TRBJ2-7
v_gene: TRBV6-2/TRBV6-3
CDR3aa: ASARSGTSSYEQY

j_gene: TRBJ2-5
v_gene: TRBV5-1
CDR3aa: ASSGQIQETQY

j_gene: TRBJ2-5
v_gene: TRBV4-2
CDR3aa: ASSQGLRQGSSAQY

j_gene: TRBJ1-5
v_gene: TRBV10-3
CDR3aa: ATARTDQPQH

j_gene: TRBJ2-1
v_gene: TRBV29-1
CDR3aa: SVTAYNEQF

j_gene: TRBJ1-1
v_gene: TRBV11-3
CDR3aa: ASSYDGNTEAF

j_gene: TRBJ2-1
v_gene: TRBV12-5
CDR3aa: ASGLVRTSDYNEQF

j_gene: TRBJ2-5
v_gene: TRBV12-5
CDR3aa: ASGLVEETQY

j_gene: TRBJ2-7
v_gene: TRBV27
CDR3aa: ASSDGQESGYEQY

j_gene: TRBJ1-5
v_gene: TRBV5-1
CDR3aa: ASSFMGAQPQH